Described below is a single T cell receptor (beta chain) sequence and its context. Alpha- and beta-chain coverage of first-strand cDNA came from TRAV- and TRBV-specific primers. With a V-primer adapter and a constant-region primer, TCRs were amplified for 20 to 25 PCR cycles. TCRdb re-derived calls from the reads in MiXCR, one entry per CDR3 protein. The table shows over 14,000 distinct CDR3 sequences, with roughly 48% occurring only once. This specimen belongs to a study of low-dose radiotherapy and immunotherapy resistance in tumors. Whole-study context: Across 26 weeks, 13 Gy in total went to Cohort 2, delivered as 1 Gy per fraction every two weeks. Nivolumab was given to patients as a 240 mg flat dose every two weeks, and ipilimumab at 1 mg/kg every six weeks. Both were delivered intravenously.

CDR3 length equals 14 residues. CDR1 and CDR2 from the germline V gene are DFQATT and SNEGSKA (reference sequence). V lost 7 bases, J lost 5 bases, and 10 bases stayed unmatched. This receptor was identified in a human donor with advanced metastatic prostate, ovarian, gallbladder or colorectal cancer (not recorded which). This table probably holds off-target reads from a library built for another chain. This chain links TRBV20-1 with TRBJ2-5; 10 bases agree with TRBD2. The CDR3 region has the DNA TGCAGTGTGCCTAGCGGGAGTCAGGTGGAGACCCAGTACTTC. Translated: CSVPSGSQVETQYF.